The present TCR beta chain was sequenced within a study of PD-L1 blockade in urothelial cancer. The overall study: Each blood sample yielded a median of 141,255 T cells.

Some clones are missing from TCRdb's copy, which holds only in-frame ones; the method was immunoSEQ multiplex PCR. The sample includes about 51,000 clones, around 85% of them seen just once. Trimming cost V 5 bases and J 8 bases, with 18 bases left between them. The CDR3 loop spans 14 amino acids. Germline CDR1 and CDR2: SGHVS and FQNEAQ. The chain recombines TRBV7-8 with TRBJ1-1, with D perhaps matching TRBD1 (6 bases). The sequencing here drew on PBMCs, taken around atezolizumab (anti-PD-L1) treatment. The clonotype comes from a man aged 60 to 75 with urothelial cancer. CDR3 sequence: CASSPDTGGREAFF. CDR3 bases: TGTGCCAGCAGCCCTGATACTGGGGGCAGGGAAGCTTTCTTT.